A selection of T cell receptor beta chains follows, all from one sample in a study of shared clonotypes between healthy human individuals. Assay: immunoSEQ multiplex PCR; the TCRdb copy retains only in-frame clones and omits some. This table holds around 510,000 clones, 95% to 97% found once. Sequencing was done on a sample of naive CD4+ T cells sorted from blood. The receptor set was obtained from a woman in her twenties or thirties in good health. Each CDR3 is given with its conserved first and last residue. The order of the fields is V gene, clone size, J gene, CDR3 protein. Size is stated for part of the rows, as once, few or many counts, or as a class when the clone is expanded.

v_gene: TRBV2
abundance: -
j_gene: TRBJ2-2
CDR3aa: CASSGNSHITGELFF

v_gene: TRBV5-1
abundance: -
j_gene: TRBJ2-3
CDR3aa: CASSLASGNTDTQYF

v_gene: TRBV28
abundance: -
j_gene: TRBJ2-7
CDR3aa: CASIQSEKQYF

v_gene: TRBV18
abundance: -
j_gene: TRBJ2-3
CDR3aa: CASSWPGPATDTQYF

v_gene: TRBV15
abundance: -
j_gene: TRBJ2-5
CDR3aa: CATSRGYQGAGETQYF

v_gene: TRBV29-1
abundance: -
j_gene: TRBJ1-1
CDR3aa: CSASGPQIPEAFF

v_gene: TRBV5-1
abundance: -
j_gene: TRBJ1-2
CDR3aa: CASSSGTGQRYGYTF

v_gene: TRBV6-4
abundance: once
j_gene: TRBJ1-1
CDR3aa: CASSATAVNTEAFF

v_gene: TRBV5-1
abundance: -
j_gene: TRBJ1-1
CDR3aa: CASSLGGRDLREAFF

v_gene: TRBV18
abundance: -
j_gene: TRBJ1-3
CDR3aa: CASSPRGISGVRSGNTIYF

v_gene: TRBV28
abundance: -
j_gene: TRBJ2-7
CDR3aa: CASRVGPLHRSRQRVSSYEQYF

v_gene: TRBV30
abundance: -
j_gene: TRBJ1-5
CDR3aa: CAWSHPGQPQHF

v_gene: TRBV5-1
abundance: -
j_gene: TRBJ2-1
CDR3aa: CASSLGGRLNNEQFF